These T cell receptor beta chains were read from a single sample in a study of T cell repertoires in cytomegalovirus infection. One entry per CDR3 protein results from TCRdb running MiXCR on the reads. The table records 230,000 or so distinct CDR3 sequences, over 15% of them present only once. The sample comprised CD8+ T cells from PBMCs. All receptors come from a human donor in good health (CMV status not recorded). Some clones in this sample may be carry-over from other donors' samples. Each CDR3 is given with its conserved first and last residue. The D gene is left open where the match is weak. Expanded clones are given a class, and other clones once, few, many or no size at all.

clone size	V gene	J gene	D gene	CDR3 DNA	CDR3 protein
few	TRBV6-6	TRBJ2-7	TRBD1	TGTGCCAGCAGTACCCCGTTGGGGACAGGGCTGTACGAGCAGTACTTC	CASSTPLGTGLYEQYF
many	TRBV12-3/TRBV12-4	TRBJ1-1	.	TGTGCCAGCTCATACAAGGGGGTCTGGGATGAAGCTTTCTTT	CASSYKGVWDEAFF
many	TRBV7-2	TRBJ1-1	.	TGTGCCAGCAGCTTAGATTCCGCGGCCACTGAAGCTTTCTTT	CASSLDSAATEAFF
many	TRBV28	TRBJ2-7	.	TGTGCCAGCAGTTCCCCCCCCCAGCTCAGCTCCTACGAGCAGTACTTC	CASSSPPQLSSYEQYF
many	TRBV7-8	TRBJ2-1	TRBD2	TGTGCCAGCAGCTTAATTGGGACTACCCCCCGGAATGAGCAGTTCTTC	CASSLIGTTPRNEQFF
.	TRBV29-1	TRBJ1-1	.	TGCAGCGTTGTTGGCAGGATCACTGAAGCTTTCTTT	CSVVGRITEAFF
few	TRBV28	TRBJ2-7	TRBD2	TGTGCCAGCAGTTTTCCCACTTACGGGGGGGTCGCCTACGAGCAGTACTTC	CASSFPTYGGVAYEQYF
many	TRBV7-8	TRBJ2-5	.	TGTGCCAGCAGCGTACCAGCGGACCAAGAGACCCAGTACTTC	CASSVPADQETQYF
.	TRBV9	TRBJ2-1	.	TGTGCCAGCAGCGCTTCAGGGGCCAGGAGCTCCTACAATGAGCAGTTCTTC	CASSASGARSSYNEQFF
few	TRBV5-1	TRBJ2-1	TRBD2	TGCGCCAGCACCCGACTAGCGGGGGGCTCCCACAATGAGCAGTTCTTC	CASTRLAGGSHNEQFF
few	TRBV2	TRBJ2-3	TRBD2	TGTGCCAGCATGGGGGGGATCACAGATACGCAGTATTTT	CASMGGITDTQYF
few	TRBV29-1	TRBJ2-7	TRBD1	TGCAGCGCCAGGTTCCGGGACAGATGGTACGAGCAGTACTTC	CSARFRDRWYEQYF
few	TRBV7-4	TRBJ1-1	TRBD1	TGTGCCAGCAGCTTAGAGGGGGCAAACGCTGAAGCTTTCTTT	CASSLEGANAEAFF
few	TRBV7-9	TRBJ1-2	TRBD1	TGTGCCAGCAGCGGACAGGGGCCAAACTATGGCTACACCTTC	CASSGQGPNYGYTF
many	TRBV7-9	TRBJ2-7	.	TGTGCCAGCAGCCCAACAGGACTACACATACAGTACTTC	CASSPTGLHIQYF
.	TRBV6-6	TRBJ2-1	.	TGTGCCAGCAGCTCATCTAGCCCGGCGATCTCCTACAATGAGCAGTTCTTC	CASSSSSPAISYNEQFF
many	TRBV7-2	TRBJ2-2	.	TGTGCCAGCAGCCCCGAAAACACCGGGGAGCTGTTTTTT	CASSPENTGELFF
.	TRBV7-4	TRBJ1-2	.	TGTGCCAGCAGCTTAGAAGGACAGCGTCTCGACTATGGCTACACCTTC	CASSLEGQRLDYGYTF
many	TRBV4-3	TRBJ2-7	.	TGCGCCAGCAGCCGAGCCTTGGGGGGCTCCTACGAGCAGTACTTC	CASSRALGGSYEQYF
.	TRBV2	TRBJ2-5	.	TGTGCCAGCAGGGGAAAACCATCCGGGGAGACCCAGTACTTC	CASRGKPSGETQYF
few	TRBV20-1	TRBJ2-7	.	TGCAGTGCTAGAGGTTTTCCAGCCTCCTACGAGCAGTACTTC	CSARGFPASYEQYF
many	TRBV7-2	TRBJ2-7	TRBD1	TGTGCCAGCAGCCCAGGGACAGTGAGCTCCTACGAGCAGTACTTC	CASSPGTVSSYEQYF
.	TRBV7-9	TRBJ2-7	TRBD2	TGTGCCAGCAGCCAGCCTAGCGGCTCCTACGAGCAGTACTTC	CASSQPSGSYEQYF
.	TRBV18	TRBJ1-1	.	TGTGCCAGCTCACCGGGTCGCCGGGGGTTAACTGCGAACACTGAAGCTTTCTTT	CASSPGRRGLTANTEAFF
.	TRBV6-5	TRBJ1-4	TRBD1	TGTGCCAGCAGGACAGGGCGCCGCGATGAAAAACTGTTTTTT	CASRTGRRDEKLFF
many	TRBV7-2	TRBJ2-3	.	TGTGCCAGCAGCTTCGAAGCTCCCGGGGGATTAGATACGCAGTATTTT	CASSFEAPGGLDTQYF
few	TRBV13	TRBJ1-1	.	TGTGCCAGCAGCTTGTGGGGTCGGATGAACACTGAAGCTTTCTTT	CASSLWGRMNTEAFF
many	TRBV27	TRBJ1-2	TRBD1	TGTGCCAGCAGTACGACAGGGGCGAACTATGGCTACACCTTC	CASSTTGANYGYTF
.	TRBV5-5	TRBJ1-5	.	TGTGCCAGCACCCTCATCGCAGGCTCAGGTCAGCCCCAGCATTTT	CASTLIAGSGQPQHF
.	TRBV6-6	TRBJ2-1	TRBD2	TGTGCCAGCAGTTACCCCCGTGGTAGCGGGGGGTACAATGAGCAGTTCTTC	CASSYPRGSGGYNEQFF
many	TRBV11-1	TRBJ2-7	.	TGTGCCAGCAGTCCGCTGGGTCCTACCTACGAGCAGTACTTC	CASSPLGPTYEQYF
few	TRBV28	TRBJ2-1	TRBD1	TGTGCCAGCAGTCCTCGGAGGACAGGGACTCTTTACAATGAGCAGTTCTTC	CASSPRRTGTLYNEQFF
once	TRBV6-5	TRBJ2-7	.	TGTGCCAGCAGTCCCGAAGAGTGGGGGGAGCAGTACTTC	CASSPEEWGEQYF
few	TRBV2	TRBJ2-1	.	TGTGCCAGCCGATCAACCTCCAATGAGCAGTTCTTC	CASRSTSNEQFF
many	TRBV6-1	TRBJ1-2	.	TGTGCCAGCGATGGGAGGCCTGGCTACACCTTC	CASDGRPGYTF